The 30 T cell receptor beta chains presented below share a single source sample, sequenced in a study of neurological immune-mediated disorders. TCRdb ran MiXCR on the 5' RACE reads and lists one entry per CDR3 protein. Counted here are 50,000 to 70,000 distinct CDR3 sequences, roughly 13% occurring once; the ten biggest clones make up around 11%. The sample comprised PBMCs. The receptors come from a woman aged 60-75 years with HTLV-1-associated myelopathy (HAM/TSP).

This clonotype was found many times. The V gene is TRBV28, the J gene TRBJ2-7; D unclear. Germline assignment: CDR1 MDHEN and CDR2 SYDVKM. The CDR3 length is 12 residues. Trimming removed 5 bases at V and 4 bases at J, with 9 bases between. CDR3 region: CASSTRRYEQYF. The DNA of the CDR3 is TGTGCCAGCAGTACCCGGCGGTACGAGCAGTACTTC.

This clonotype showed up many times. The J gene is TRBJ1-6, the V gene TRBV20-1; TRBD1 might be the D (5 bases). CDR3 length equals 12 residues. CDR1 and CDR2 from the germline V gene are DFQATT and SNEGSKA (reference sequence). V lost 4 bases, J lost 8 bases, and 9 bases lay in between. CDR3 in DNA: TGCAGTGCTAAAGGAGGGGATTCACCCCTCCACTTT. Protein product: CSAKGGDSPLHF.

This clonotype was seen at least ten times. The rearrangement joins TRBV20-1 to TRBJ1-1; D is unresolved. The CDR3 extends over 11 amino acids. CDR1 DFQATT and CDR2 SNEGSKA come from the germline V gene (reference sequence). Deletions cut 5 bases from V and 1 base from J, with 5 bases between. The CDR3 region is CSALKNTEAFF. The CDR3 DNA sequence: TGCAGTGCTTTGAAGAACACTGAAGCTTTCTTT.

This clonotype has ten or more counts. V and J are TRBV20-1 and TRBJ1-3; D is unclear. The germline V gene has CDR1 DFQATT and CDR2 SNEGSKA (reference sequence). The CDR3 is 17 amino acids. V lost 5 bases and J 1 base, leaving 21 bases between the germline ends. Written as DNA, the CDR3 is TGCAGTGCTGGTTACGGCGGAGGGATCGGTTCTGGAAACACCATATATTTT. Translated: CSAGYGGGIGSGNTIYF.

The sample holds many counts of this clonotype. The gene calls are TRBV7-6 and TRBJ2-3, with D maybe TRBD2 (5 bases). V was shortened by 5 bases and J by 2 bases, with 14 bases between the two germline ends. There are 15 residues in the CDR3. The germline CDR1 and CDR2 sequences are SGHVS and FNYEAQ. The CDR3: CASSLLRLNTDTQYF. CDR3 DNA sequence: TGTGCCAGCAGCCTCTTAAGACTAAACACAGATACGCAGTATTTT.

This clonotype occurred many times. This chain links TRBV12-3 or TRBV12-4 with TRBJ2-5, with TRBD2 matching 10 bases. The trim removed 6 bases at V and 5 bases at J, leaving 12 bases unmatched. The CDR3 contains 16 residues. The CDR3 region is CASRGPPAGGLETQYF. In nucleotides, the CDR3 is TGTGCCAGCAGGGGCCCCCCAGCGGGAGGGCTGGAGACCCAGTACTTC.

This clonotype showed up many times. The chain carries TRBV5-1 and TRBJ1-1; 7 nucleotides agree with TRBD1. This CDR3 has 15 residues. V gave up 4 bases and J gave up 1 base; unmatched junction bases: 7. CDR1 SGHRS and CDR2 YFSETQ come from the germline V gene. CDR3 nucleotide sequence: TGCGCCAGCAGCGGCACGGGACAGCCGAACACTGAAGCTTTCTTT. Translated: CASSGTGQPNTEAFF.

This clonotype occurred a few times. The chain has TRBV12-3 or TRBV12-4 and TRBJ2-1; 7 nucleotides line up with TRBD2. The CDR3 runs to 12 residues. The ends lost 8 bases at V and 4 bases at J; junction bases unmatched: 2. CDR3 sequence (DNA): TGTGCCAGCCTGGGGGGGTACAATGAGCAGTTCTTC. Protein sequence: CASLGGYNEQFF.

This clonotype was seen at least ten times. The chain is built from TRBV7-3 and TRBJ2-1; D gene ambiguous. V gave up 3 bases and J gave up 6 bases, with 9 bases separating them. This CDR3 is built from 13 residues. CDR1 and CDR2 (germline): SGHTA, FQGTGA. This chain's CDR3 is CASSFSRSNEQFF. CDR3 nucleotides: TGTGCCAGCAGCTTTAGCAGGAGCAATGAGCAGTTCTTC.

This clonotype was seen at least ten times. The chain uses TRBV12-3 or TRBV12-4 and TRBJ1-2, with D hard to call. Trimming took 7 bases from V and 13 from J, leaving 16 bases between them. This CDR3 spans 11 amino acids. CDR3 region: CASTRGQGRTF. The CDR3 bases are TGTGCCAGCACCCGAGGTCAAGGGCGCACCTTC.

In DNA form, the CDR3 reads TGTGCCAGCAGCTTAGCTGGGGGAAGCGACGAGCAGTACTTC. Amino acid sequence: CASSLAGGSDEQYF. This sequence joins TRBV7-9 and TRBJ2-7, with D possibly called TRBD1 or TRBD2 (5 bases each). CDR1 is SEHNR, CDR2 FQNEAQ, per germline (reference sequence). The CDR3 has 14 residues. Trimming stripped 0 bases from V and 5 bases from J, with 11 bases between.

This clonotype was seen repeatedly, ten times or more. The V and J genes are TRBV5-1 and TRBJ2-1, with 12 bases matching TRBD2. V shed 1 base, J shed 8 bases, and the junction held 4 bases outside the gene matches. This CDR3 is 15 amino acids long. Germline CDR1 reads SGHRS; CDR2 reads YFSETQ. The CDR3 DNA reads TGCGCCAGCAGCTTGTCTAGCGGGAGGGCCCATGAGCAGTTCTTC. This encodes CASSLSSGRAHEQFF.

This clonotype was seen many times. At one end, the junction sequence differs from germline, possibly due to a read error. The chain recombines TRBV29-1 with TRBJ2-3, with TRBD2 matching over 12 bases. The CDR3 length is 14 residues. Germline loops: CDR1 SQVTM, CDR2 ANQGSEA. The CDR3 DNA reads as TGCAGCGTACTAGCGGGAGGCCCCACATATACGCAGTATTTT. As protein: CSVLAGGPTYTQYF.

This clonotype has at least ten counts. This sequence joins TRBV6-6 and TRBJ2-1; 10 bases map to TRBD2. With 1 base clipped from V and 1 base from J, the junction kept 1 base outside the gene matches. The CDR3 is made up of 16 amino acids. Germline V gene data show CDR1 as MNHNY and CDR2 as SVGAGI (reference sequence). The CDR3 loop reads CASSYYSGGSYNEQFF. CDR3 bases: TGTGCCAGCAGTTACTATAGCGGGGGGTCCTACAATGAGCAGTTCTTC.

This clonotype was seen many times. The V and J genes are TRBV9 and TRBJ2-3; weak D call: TRBD1 (8 bases). This CDR3 is 16 amino acids long. With 0 bases removed from V and 3 bases from J, the gap between germline ends came to 14 bases. The germline V gene encodes CDR1 SGDLS and CDR2 YYNGEE. CDR3 protein: CASSVATGGGTDTQYF. The CDR3 DNA sequence: TGTGCCAGCAGCGTAGCTACAGGGGGGGGGACAGATACGCAGTATTTT.

This clonotype was detected ten times or more. This chain links TRBV10-3 with TRBJ1-6; D is undetermined. This CDR3 has 14 amino acids. Trimming removed 4 bases from V and 7 bases from J, with 11 bases in between. Looked up from germline, CDR1 is ENHRY and CDR2 is SYGVKD. CDR3 sequence reads: CAISGEGGNSPLHF. CDR3 bases: TGTGCCATCAGTGGTGAGGGTGGGAATTCACCCCTCCACTTT.

There are many counts of this clonotype. The V call is TRBV20-1, the J call TRBJ2-1; perhaps TRBD2 as D (6 bases). CDR1 is DFQATT and CDR2 is SNEGSKA in the germline V gene (reference sequence). Trimming cost V 6 bases and J 5 bases, with 20 bases left between them. The CDR3 is 15 amino acids. The CDR3 bases are TGCAGTGCCGGAAGGGGCCTAGCGACCCACAATGAGCAGTTCTTC. Protein: CSAGRGLATHNEQFF.

The table lists this clonotype with many counts. This rearrangement joins TRBV20-1 to TRBJ2-3, with D perhaps TRBD2 (6 bases). Germline CDR1 DFQATT, CDR2 SNEGSKA (reference sequence). The CDR3 is made up of 14 amino acids. V lost 4 bases to trimming and J lost 4 bases, with 15 bases between them. DNA for the CDR3: TGCAGTGCTAATCACCGCGGGAAAGCAGATACGCAGTATTTT. Its protein product is CSANHRGKADTQYF.

This clonotype was seen more than once but under ten times. The chain carries TRBV19 and TRBJ1-5, with 7 bases identical to TRBD1. CDR3 length equals 14 residues. The junction had 5 bases not matched to a gene; V was cut back by 2 bases and J by 7 bases. CDR1 is LNHDA and CDR2 is SQIVND in the germline V gene (reference sequence). CDR3: CASSITGEVQPQHF. In DNA form, the CDR3 reads TGTGCCAGTAGTATAACAGGGGAAGTACAGCCCCAGCATTTT.

This clonotype was counted a few times. This chain links TRBV11-3 with TRBJ2-2, with 10 bases aligning to TRBD2. Germline values: CDR1 SGHNT, CDR2 YENEEA. J gave up 3 bases and V 5 bases, and 3 bases lay outside the gene matches. CDR3 length: 15 amino acids. CDR3 sequence (DNA): TGTGCCAGCAGCGCTAGCGGGAGTTACACCGGGGAGCTGTTTTTT. Encoded protein: CASSASGSYTGELFF.

This clonotype was recorded many times. The V gene is TRBV20-1, the J gene TRBJ2-1; TRBD2 agrees at 10 bases. The V gene's germline CDR1 is DFQATT and CDR2 SNEGSKA (reference sequence). V shed 2 bases and J 4 bases; nucleotides not matched to a gene: 5. The CDR3 loop spans 15 amino acids. CDR3: CSARSHSGGYNEQFF. The CDR3 nucleotides read TGCAGTGCTAGATCCCATAGCGGGGGGTACAATGAGCAGTTCTTC.

This clonotype showed up many times. This chain joins TRBV24-1 and TRBJ1-1, with TRBD1 as a possible D gene (5 bases). CDR1 is KGHDR and CDR2 is SFDVKD in the germline V gene. This CDR3 is 14 amino acids long. V lost 6 bases and J 0 bases, leaving 10 bases between the germline ends. CDR3 protein: CATSPGDVNTEAFF. CDR3 sequence (DNA): TGTGCCACCAGTCCTGGGGACGTGAACACTGAAGCTTTCTTT.

The sample holds many counts of this clonotype. The J gene is TRBJ2-3, the V gene TRBV20-1; 10 positions agree with TRBD2. Germline loops: CDR1 DFQATT, CDR2 SNEGSKA (reference sequence). V shed 1 base, J shed 6 bases, and the junction held 7 bases outside the gene matches. The CDR3 spans 15 residues. The CDR3 here is CSARAGLAGVDTQYF. Written as DNA, the CDR3 is TGCAGTGCTAGAGCTGGGCTAGCGGGAGTTGATACGCAGTATTTT.

This clonotype was seen at least ten times. The V gene is TRBV5-1, the J gene TRBJ2-7; 11 bases are a match to TRBD1. The CDR3 is made up of 14 amino acids. J gave up 3 bases and V 5 bases, and 4 bases lay outside the gene matches. Per the germline V gene, CDR1 is SGHRS and CDR2 is YFSETQ. This CDR3 reads CASSRDRGSYEQYF. In DNA form, the CDR3 reads TGCGCCAGCAGTAGGGACAGGGGGAGCTACGAGCAGTACTTC.

This clonotype was recorded at least ten times. This chain links TRBV5-1 with TRBJ2-7; a possible D gene is TRBD1 (7 bases). The V and J ends lost 5 bases and 7 bases respectively, with 19 bases between them. CDR3 size: 14 residues. CDR1 is SGHRS and CDR2 is YFSETQ in the germline V gene. The CDR3 DNA reads TGCGCCAGCAGGGAGGGACAGACCTCGGGGGAGCAGTACTTC. Translated: CASREGQTSGEQYF.

This clonotype has a count of ten or more. The chain has TRBV4-1 and TRBJ1-5; TRBD1 might be the D (5 bases). Germline assignment: CDR1 MGHRA and CDR2 YSYEKL. The CDR3 extends over 16 amino acids. The ends were cut back, 1 base at V and 4 bases at J, with 14 bases in the middle. This CDR3 reads CASSQAGGETNQPQHF. In nucleotides, the CDR3 is TGCGCCAGCAGCCAAGCCGGGGGAGAAACGAATCAGCCCCAGCATTTT.

This clonotype was seen repeatedly, ten times or more. DNA of the CDR3: TGTGCCATCAGTGACTGGCGGGAGAGAACAGATACGCAGTATTTT. The encoded protein is CAISDWRERTDTQYF. V usage is TRBV10-3 and J usage is TRBJ2-3; 7 bases map to TRBD2. The J segment lost 3 bases and the V segment lost 3 bases, leaving 6 bases of the junction unmatched. The CDR3 has 15 residues. The V gene's germline CDR1 is ENHRY and CDR2 SYGVKD.

This clonotype has at least ten counts. The rearrangement uses TRBV10-3 and TRBJ2-7; 10 bases fit TRBD2. Germline lookup yields CDR1 ENHRY and CDR2 SYGVKD. The trim removed 0 bases at V and 2 bases at J, leaving 7 bases unmatched. The CDR3 extends over 17 amino acids. The CDR3 loop reads CAISESASGRAAYEQYF. CDR3 coding DNA: TGTGCCATCAGTGAGTCGGCCAGCGGGAGGGCCGCCTACGAGCAGTACTTC.

This clonotype has ten or more counts. The chain uses TRBV10-3 and TRBJ1-2; D is possibly TRBD1 (5 bases). Germline CDR1 is ENHRY and CDR2 is SYGVKD. The CDR3 covers 15 residues. Trimming took 0 bases from V and 3 from J, leaving 11 bases between them. This chain's CDR3 is CAISESGRSDYGYTF. The DNA of the CDR3 is TGTGCCATCAGTGAGTCGGGACGTTCCGACTATGGCTACACCTTC.

This clonotype occurred many times. The CDR3 DNA reads as TGCGCCAGCAGCCAAACGACTAGCGGGGGCCACGAGCAGTACTTC. It is translated as CASSQTTSGGHEQYF. The rearrangement joins TRBV4-1 to TRBJ2-7; TRBD2 matches 12 bases. V lost 2 bases and J lost 5; bases outside the gene matches: 4. Looked up from germline, CDR1 is MGHRA and CDR2 is YSYEKL. The CDR3 totals 15 residues.